The 26 T cell receptor beta chains presented below share a single source sample, sequenced in a study of T cell responses to AZD1222 COVID-19 vaccine (dated by TCRdb to the early 2020s). The time point label here, explained by the study, means: baseline before first vaccination. The receptor library was made with the immunoSEQ multiplex PCR assay. TCRdb stores this immuneACCESS table with in-frame sequences only. Part of the clones is absent; in the studies checked, under half of the shortfall reflects unresolved V genes, and no reason is known for the rest. For this sample there are some 130,000 clones; about 93% appear just once. Of the sample, about 5% falls within the top ten clones. The sample in question was peripheral blood, obtained on day 0 of AZD1222 vaccination. These TCRs come from an adult in good health.

This chain joins TRBV7-2 and TRBJ1-1; 7 nucleotides line up with TRBD1. Germline V gene lookup returns CDR1 SGHTA and CDR2 FQGNSA. The CDR3 contains 15 residues. The V gene end was trimmed by 8 bases and the J gene end by 5 bases; junction bases not matched to a gene: 14. CDR3 DNA: TGTGCCAGCGGACAACGAAGCAACAGGGGAACTGAAGCTTTCTTT. It codes for CASGQRSNRGTEAFF.

The chain combines TRBV6-5 with TRBJ1-2; D may be TRBD1 (6 bases). V shed 6 bases and J shed 4 bases, with 15 bases lying between them. The CDR3 loop spans 14 amino acids. From germline, CDR1 is MNHEY and CDR2 SVGAGI. CDR3 loop: CASRPQGLGYGYTF. The CDR3 region has the DNA TGTGCCAGCAGACCACAGGGTCTTGGCTATGGCTACACCTTC.

The chain couples TRBV19 to TRBJ1-5, with no clear D. The germline V gene has CDR1 LNHDA and CDR2 SQIVND (reference sequence). This CDR3 has 16 amino acids. Trimming took 3 bases from V and 0 from J, leaving 12 bases between them. The CDR3 sequence is CASSIRALDSNQPQHF. The CDR3 DNA follows: TGTGCCAGTAGTATTAGGGCCTTAGATAGCAATCAGCCCCAGCATTTT. Together with reference TRBV19 and TRBJ1-5, the CDR3 gives the full variable domain: DGGITQSPKYLFRKEGQNVTLSCEQNLNHDAMYWYRQDPGQGLRLIYYSQIVNDFQKGDIAEGYSVSREKKESFPLTVTSAQKNPTAFYLCASSIRALDSNQPQHFGDGTRLSIL.

The sample holds one count of this clone. V is TRBV27 and J is TRBJ1-1; TRBD1 might be the D (5 bases). CDR1 is MNHEY and CDR2 is SMNVEV in the germline V gene (reference sequence). This CDR3 contains 14 residues. With 0 bases removed from V and 1 base from J, the gap between germline ends came to 6 bases. This chain's CDR3 is CASSLSGTNTEAFF. CDR3 nucleotides: TGTGCCAGCAGTTTATCAGGGACGAACACTGAAGCTTTCTTT.

The CDR3 coding sequence is TGTGCCAGCAGCCACGACCTTAGCAATCAGCCCCAGCATTTT. Translated: CASSHDLSNQPQHF. The rearrangement links TRBV3-1 (or the pseudogene TRBV3-2) to TRBJ1-5; the D is unclear. Germline values: CDR1 LGHDT, CDR2 YNNKEL (reference sequence). Trimming shortened V by 3 bases and J by 0 bases, and 6 bases separated the two germline ends. This CDR3 has 14 amino acids.

The chain has TRBV30 and TRBJ2-7, with D unclear. Germline lookup yields CDR1 GTSNPN and CDR2 SVGIG (reference sequence). Deletions cut 4 bases from V and 7 bases from J, with 14 bases between. There are 12 residues in the CDR3. The CDR3 protein is CAWNVGWGEQYF. The CDR3 DNA reads as TGTGCCTGGAATGTAGGTTGGGGAGAGCAGTACTTC.

The chain links TRBV28 to TRBJ2-7; 8 nucleotides agree with TRBD2. With V trimmed by 6 bases and J by 2 bases, 6 bases remained unmatched. Germline CDR1 reads MDHEN; CDR2 reads SYDVKM. The CDR3 covers 14 residues. DNA for the CDR3: TGTGCCAGCAGCAAGGGACTAGGGACCTACGAGCAGTACTTC. This gives the protein CASSKGLGTYEQYF.

The V and J genes are TRBV7-2 and TRBJ2-3, with 12 bases lining up with TRBD2. V was clipped by 7 bases and J by 2 bases; unmatched bases: 7. The CDR3 contains 16 residues. CDR1 and CDR2 from the germline V gene are SGHTA and FQGNSA. CDR3: CASIPSGRGYTDTQYF. CDR3 DNA sequence: TGTGCCAGCATCCCTAGCGGGAGGGGATACACAGATACGCAGTATTTT.

The J gene is TRBJ2-3, the V gene TRBV9; 7 bases agree with TRBD2. V shed 3 bases, J shed 5 bases, and the junction held 3 bases outside the gene matches. Germline V gene lookup returns CDR1 SGDLS and CDR2 YYNGEE. The CDR3 loop spans 13 amino acids. The CDR3 here is CASSGGRVDTQYF. The CDR3 bases are TGTGCCAGCAGCGGGGGGAGGGTAGATACGCAGTATTTT.

The rearrangement uses TRBV7-9 and TRBJ2-3; TRBD2 agrees at 13 bases. V dropped 1 base and J dropped 0; count of bases not matched to a gene: 4. Per the germline V gene, CDR1 is SEHNR and CDR2 is FQNEAQ (reference sequence). The CDR3 runs 18 residues. The chain's CDR3 is CASSLGGLAGISTDTQYF. The CDR3 DNA follows: TGTGCCAGCAGCTTAGGGGGACTAGCGGGAATTAGCACAGATACGCAGTATTTT. Combining the CDR3 with reference TRBV7-9 and TRBJ2-3 gives the whole variable domain DTGVSQNPRHKITKRGQNVTFRCDPISEHNRLYWYRQTLGQGPEFLTYFQNEAQLEKSRLLSDRFSAERPKGSFSTLEIQRTEQGDSAMYLCASSLGGLAGISTDTQYFGPGTRLTVL.

This chain uses TRBV5-4 with TRBJ2-7; 11 positions agree with TRBD2. CDR1 SGHNT and CDR2 YYREEE come from the germline V gene (reference sequence). Trimming cost V 2 bases and J 2 bases; bases outside gene matches: 12. This CDR3 comprises 18 residues. CDR3 residues: CASSFRGGGLAATYEQYF. The CDR3 DNA follows: TGTGCCAGCAGCTTCCGCGGGGGGGGACTAGCGGCCACCTACGAGCAGTACTTC.

This clone came up once. The rearrangement joins TRBV9 to TRBJ2-3; TRBD1 matches at 8 bases. The trim removed 4 bases at V and 0 bases at J, leaving 7 bases unmatched. CDR3 length equals 16 residues. In germline, CDR1 is SGDLS, CDR2 YYNGEE. CDR3 amino acids: CASSPRQGTSTDTQYF. The DNA of the CDR3 is TGTGCCAGCAGCCCTCGACAGGGGACTAGCACAGATACGCAGTATTTT. The complete variable domain, with remaining parts taken from reference TRBV9 and TRBJ2-3, reads DSGVTQTPKHLITATGQRVTLRCSPRSGDLSVYWYQQSLDQGLQFLIQYYNGEERAKGNILERFSAQQFPDLHSELNLSSLELGDSALYFCASSPRQGTSTDTQYFGPGTRLTVL.

This chain joins TRBV11-2 and TRBJ1-2; D is uncertain. The V end was cut by 1 base, the J end by 7 bases, with 13 bases between. Germline CDR1 is SGHAT and CDR2 is FQNNGV. The CDR3 spans 14 residues. The CDR3 loop is CASSLVARPFGYTF. CDR3 nucleotides: TGTGCCAGCAGCTTAGTCGCCAGACCCTTTGGCTACACCTTC.

In the case of this clone: At one of its ends the junction is not consistent with the germline gene, which may arise from a read error. The J gene is TRBJ1-1, the V gene TRBV5-1; D unclear. The germline V gene encodes CDR1 SGHRS and CDR2 YFSETQ. CDR3 size: 12 residues. As DNA, the CDR3 is TGCGCCAGCAGCTTTGCGAACACAGAAGCTTTCTTT. Its translation: CASSFANTEAFF.

This clone was seen only once. The chain links TRBV24-1 to TRBJ1-5; D call uncertain. In germline, CDR1 is KGHDR, CDR2 SFDVKD. The CDR3 is made up of 18 amino acids. V gave up 0 bases and J gave up 3 bases, with 17 bases separating them. The CDR3 region has the DNA TGTGCCACCAGTGATTTGCGGTCCTACGGTAAGATCAATCAGCCCCAGCATTTT. This gives the protein CATSDLRSYGKINQPQHF.

The chain has TRBV5-4 and TRBJ2-1; 14 bases line up with TRBD2. Trimming removed 4 bases from V and 6 bases from J; junction bases left unmatched: 12. CDR1 SGHNT and CDR2 YYREEE come from the germline V gene (reference sequence). This CDR3 region has 18 residues. The CDR3 reads CASSPGTSGRTLGNEQFF. The CDR3 region has the DNA TGTGCCAGCAGCCCCGGGACTAGCGGGAGAACGCTGGGCAATGAGCAGTTCTTC. The whole variable domain, filled in from reference TRBV5-4 and TRBJ2-1, reads ETGVTQSPTHLIKTRGQQVTLRCSSQSGHNTVSWYQQALGQGPQFIFQYYREEENGRGNFPPRFSGLQFPNYSSELNVNALELDDSALYLCASSPGTSGRTLGNEQFFGPGTRLTVL.

The chain recombines TRBV27 with TRBJ2-1; the match to TRBD1 covers 7 bases. The CDR3 extends over 16 amino acids. V shed 6 bases, J shed 2 bases, and the junction held 10 bases outside the gene matches. Germline assignment: CDR1 MNHEY and CDR2 SMNVEV (reference sequence). CDR3 loop: CASSPSDRPPYNEQFF. The CDR3 DNA reads as TGTGCCAGCAGCCCCTCGGACAGGCCGCCCTACAATGAGCAGTTCTTC.

The chain links TRBV9 to TRBJ1-1; D is undetermined. V dropped 7 bases and J dropped 7 bases, with 14 bases sitting between them. CDR3 length equals 12 residues. Germline V gene sequence: CDR1 SGDLS, CDR2 YYNGEE. The CDR3 DNA sequence: TGTGCCAGCGACAATGGATTCAGTGAAGCTTTCTTT. It translates to CASDNGFSEAFF.

This chain connects TRBV7-6 to TRBJ1-1; maybe TRBD1 (5 bases). The length of the CDR3 is 15 residues. Germline lookup yields CDR1 SGHVS and CDR2 FNYEAQ. Trimming shortened V by 1 base and J by 1 base, and 10 bases separated the two germline ends. The CDR3 region has the DNA TGTGCCAGCAGCTTAGAGGCAGGGACGAACACTGAAGCTTTCTTT. Encoded protein: CASSLEAGTNTEAFF.

This sequence joins TRBV7-6 and TRBJ1-1, with TRBD1 as a possible D gene (5 bases). CDR1 SGHVS and CDR2 FNYEAQ come from the germline V gene. The CDR3 sequence is 15 residues long. The V end lost 5 bases, the J end lost 7 bases, and 20 bases lay between the germline ends. The CDR3: CASSLRDRGAFEAFF. The DNA of the CDR3 is TGTGCCAGCAGCCTCCGAGACCGGGGCGCCTTTGAAGCTTTCTTT.

This chain uses TRBV19 with TRBJ1-1; maybe TRBD1 (6 bases). Per germline, CDR1 LNHDA and CDR2 SQIVND (reference sequence). The CDR3 spans 13 residues. Trimming took off 2 bases at V and 10 bases at J, with 14 bases between the two ends. CDR3 loop: CASSISRQDIAFF. CDR3 sequence (DNA): TGTGCCAGTAGTATATCCCGACAGGACATAGCTTTCTTT.

The chain links TRBV7-6 to TRBJ1-2; 7 bases are shared with TRBD1. This CDR3 spans 19 amino acids. Germline CDR1 is SGHVS and CDR2 is FNYEAQ. V was clipped by 3 bases and J by 2 bases; unmatched bases: 18. Here the CDR3 reads CASSFRVGTTGTENYGYTF. In DNA, the CDR3 is TGTGCCAGCAGCTTTAGGGTAGGGACCACCGGGACAGAGAACTATGGCTACACCTTC.

The genes are TRBV7-9 and TRBJ2-5, with D tentatively TRBD2 (5 bases). The CDR3 is 14 residues long. Trimming left V 4 bases short and J 0 bases short, with 9 bases between. From germline, CDR1 is SEHNR and CDR2 FQNEAQ (reference sequence). CDR3 sequence (DNA): TGTGCCAGCAGCTGGGGAGCGTACCAAGAGACCCAGTACTTC. Its protein is CASSWGAYQETQYF.

The chain combines TRBV29-1 with TRBJ2-3; 11 nucleotides line up with TRBD2. V trimming: 4 bases; J trimming: 2 bases; junction bases outside the gene matches: 11. The CDR3 consists of 17 residues. Germline V gives CDR1 SQVTM, CDR2 ANQGSEA. This CDR3 is CSVVVLAGGFNTDTQYF. In nucleotides, the CDR3 is TGCAGCGTTGTTGTCCTAGCGGGAGGTTTCAACACAGATACGCAGTATTTT.

The rearrangement links TRBV6-1 to TRBJ1-2; TRBD1 agrees at 8 bases. Looked up from germline, CDR1 is MNHNS and CDR2 is SASEGT. CDR3 size: 12 residues. The V gene end was trimmed by 2 bases and the J gene end by 7 bases; junction bases not matched to a gene: 0. The CDR3 reads CASSETGGGYTF. The CDR3 DNA reads TGTGCCAGCAGTGAAACAGGGGGTGGCTACACCTTC.

The V call is TRBV28, the J call TRBJ2-7; TRBD2 agrees at 8 bases. The CDR3 spans 16 residues. Trimming at V came to 7 bases and at J to 0 bases, leaving 11 bases not matched to a gene. CDR1 is MDHEN, CDR2 SYDVKM, per germline. The CDR3 loop is CASIRRGGLSSYEQYF. Here the CDR3 DNA reads TGTGCCAGCATTAGACGGGGGGGACTGAGCTCCTACGAGCAGTACTTC.